The following is a T cell receptor beta chain sequence with its context. Its target is unknown. The CDR3 consists of 14 residues. Germline V gene data show CDR1 as SGHRS and CDR2 as YFSETQ. V lost 9 bases, J lost 5 bases, and 10 bases stayed unmatched. The sample comes from a study of OX40 agonist ivuxolimab in advanced cancers. Study as a whole: Every patient in dose escalation had hepatocellular carcinoma, melanoma, renal cell or head and neck cancer. Study conclusions and caveats: Antigen specificity of clonally expanded peripheral T cells was not established. Average numbers of expanded clones were greater in CD8+ T cells than in CD4+.

The assay was immunoSEQ multiplex PCR, and TCRdb's table has in-frame clones only and misses some. This sample carries tens of thousands of clones, 88% of them seen once, and the ten largest clones take less than 4%. The specimen was CD4+ or CD8+ T cells sorted from blood, collected in a trial of the OX40 agonist ivuxolimab. The chain recombines TRBV5-1 with TRBJ1-1, with TRBD1 matching over 10 bases. This TCR was sampled from an adult with an advanced solid tumor such as melanoma, head and neck, liver or kidney cancer. Here the CDR3 reads CATQPGQGGTEAFF. CDR3 coding DNA: TGCGCCACACAACCTGGACAGGGGGGGACTGAAGCTTTCTTT.